One sample yielded the 3 T cell receptor beta chains listed below, sequenced in a study of blood T cell repertoires in COVID-19. Some clones are missing from TCRdb's copy, which holds only in-frame ones; the method was immunoSEQ multiplex PCR. The sample contains around 250,000 clones, 80% to 90% of which appear only once. The sample comprised peripheral blood. The receptors derive from a woman between 65 and 79 years old with COVID-19, enrolled during active disease.

The chain joins TRBV7-2 to TRBJ2-1; 9 nucleotides line up with TRBD2. The CDR3 runs 16 residues. Trimming cost V 0 bases and J 9 bases; bases outside gene matches: 9. The germline gives CDR1 SGHTA, CDR2 FQGNSA. The CDR3 reads CASSLASLAGVGEQFF. In DNA form, the CDR3 reads TGTGCCAGCAGCTTAGCATCATTAGCGGGAGTGGGTGAGCAGTTCTTC.

The chain carries TRBV13 and TRBJ1-6; unclear D gene. CDR1 and CDR2 (germline): PRHDT, FYEKMQ (reference sequence). There are 15 residues in the CDR3. V lost 0 bases and J lost 2, with 5 bases in between. For the CDR3, the DNA is TGTGCCAGCAGCTTAGGCAGTCCCTATAATTCACCCCTCCACTTT. Translated, it gives CASSLGSPYNSPLHF.

The chain recombines TRBV10-1 with TRBJ1-1; D perhaps matches TRBD1 (5 bases). The CDR3 loop spans 15 amino acids. Germline CDR1 and CDR2: WNHNN and SYGVQD (reference sequence). Deletions cut 5 bases from V and 0 bases from J, with 13 bases between. CDR3 protein: CASSLGQGLNTEAFF. CDR3 DNA sequence: TGCGCCAGCAGTCTCGGGCAGGGCTTGAACACTGAAGCTTTCTTT.